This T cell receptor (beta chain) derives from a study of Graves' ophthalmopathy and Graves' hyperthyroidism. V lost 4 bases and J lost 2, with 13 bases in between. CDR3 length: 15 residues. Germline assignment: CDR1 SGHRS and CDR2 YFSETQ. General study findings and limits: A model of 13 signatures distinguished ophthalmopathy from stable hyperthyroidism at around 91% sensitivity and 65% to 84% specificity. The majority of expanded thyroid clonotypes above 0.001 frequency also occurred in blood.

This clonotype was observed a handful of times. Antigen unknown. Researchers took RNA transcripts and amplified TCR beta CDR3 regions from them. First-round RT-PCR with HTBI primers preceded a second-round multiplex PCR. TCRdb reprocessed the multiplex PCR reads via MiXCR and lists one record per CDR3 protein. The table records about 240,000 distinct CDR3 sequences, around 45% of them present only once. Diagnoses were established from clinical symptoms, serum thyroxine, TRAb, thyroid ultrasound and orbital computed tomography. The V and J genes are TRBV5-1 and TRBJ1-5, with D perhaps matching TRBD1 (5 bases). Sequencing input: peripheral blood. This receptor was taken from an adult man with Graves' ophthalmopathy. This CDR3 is CASSPVGGGNQPQHF. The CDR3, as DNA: TGCGCCAGCAGCCCTGTGGGGGGTGGCAATCAGCCCCAGCATTTT.